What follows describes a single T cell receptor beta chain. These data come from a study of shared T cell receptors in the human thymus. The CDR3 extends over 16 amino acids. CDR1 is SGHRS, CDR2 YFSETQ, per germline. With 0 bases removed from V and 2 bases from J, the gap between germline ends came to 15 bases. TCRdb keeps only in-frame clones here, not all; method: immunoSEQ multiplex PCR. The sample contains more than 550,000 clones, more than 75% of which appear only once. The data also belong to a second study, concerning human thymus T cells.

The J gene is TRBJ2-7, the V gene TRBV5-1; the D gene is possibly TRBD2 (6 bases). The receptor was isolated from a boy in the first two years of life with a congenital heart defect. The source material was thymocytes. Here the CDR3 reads CASSLEGGTTPYEQYF. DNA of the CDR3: TGCGCCAGCAGCTTGGAAGGCGGGACGACCCCCTACGAGCAGTACTTC.